Here is one TCR beta chain with its context. Its target is not known. Other DNA sequences from this sample encode an identical CDR3 as well. The donors, healthy adults who were HIV-negative, had experienced no recent acute infections or vaccinations. Samples underwent the assay at deep level. Profiled with immunoSEQ multiplex PCR; TCRdb holds only in-frame clones, not every one. This table holds roughly 2.6 million clones, about 92% found once. Looked up from germline, CDR1 is MGHDK and CDR2 is SYGVNS. There are 11 residues in the CDR3. V was pared by 4 bases and J by 7 bases, with 5 bases between. This entry is derived from a study of shared clonotypes between healthy human individuals. Study-level points and caveats: Sampling was confined to blood; repertoires within tissues likely differ.

Sample: naive CD4+ T cells sorted from blood. Described subset: CD45RA+ positively selected. The origin of this receptor is a man younger than 35 in good health. The chain joins TRBV25-1 to TRBJ1-3; D is ambiguous. The CDR3 region is CASSVGNTIYF. As DNA, the CDR3 is TGTGCCAGCAGTGTGGGGAACACCATATATTTT.